This is a list of T cell receptor beta chains from one sample in a study of cytomegalovirus exposure and HLA in healthy donors. Sequencing was performed with immunoSEQ multiplex PCR; in TCRdb, only in-frame clones are kept and a portion is missing. The data contain 110,000 to 150,000 clones, 70% to 80% of them seen just once; the ten biggest clones take up 2% to 2.5%. Specimen: PBMCs. The receptors were gathered from a woman aged 60-75 years in good health and CMV-seropositive. CDR3s include the opening cysteine and the closing phenylalanine or tryptophan.

v_call	j_call	cdr3_aa
TRBV27	TRBJ1-1	CASSLSQGITEAFF
TRBV11-2	TRBJ1-2	CASSLGGSLSNYGYTF
TRBV28	TRBJ2-2	CASTTRLEVSGGELFF
TRBV27	TRBJ1-3	CASSLGPGGNTIYF
TRBV5-1	TRBJ2-3	CASWESGATDTQYF
TRBV5-1	TRBJ2-5	CASSSRKEETQYF
TRBV6-5	TRBJ2-7	CASSRGRWSYEQYF
TRBV5-6	TRBJ1-1	CASSLGSEVISAFF
TRBV29-1	TRBJ2-1	CSVSRAGNNEQFF
TRBV5-1	TRBJ2-3	CASSIDPSSTDTQYF
TRBV10-3	TRBJ1-3	CAISEKGTGNTIYF
TRBV15	TRBJ2-2	CATSRDDRGVGELFF
TRBV14	TRBJ2-3	CASSQARGNTDTQYF
TRBV10-2	TRBJ1-5	CASAGGSGQPQHF
TRBV4-2	TRBJ2-1	CASSQDMRERGFF
TRBV21-1	TRBJ2-1	CASSKAHSVPSSYNEQFF
TRBV30	TRBJ1-5	CAWAPLVHQPQHF